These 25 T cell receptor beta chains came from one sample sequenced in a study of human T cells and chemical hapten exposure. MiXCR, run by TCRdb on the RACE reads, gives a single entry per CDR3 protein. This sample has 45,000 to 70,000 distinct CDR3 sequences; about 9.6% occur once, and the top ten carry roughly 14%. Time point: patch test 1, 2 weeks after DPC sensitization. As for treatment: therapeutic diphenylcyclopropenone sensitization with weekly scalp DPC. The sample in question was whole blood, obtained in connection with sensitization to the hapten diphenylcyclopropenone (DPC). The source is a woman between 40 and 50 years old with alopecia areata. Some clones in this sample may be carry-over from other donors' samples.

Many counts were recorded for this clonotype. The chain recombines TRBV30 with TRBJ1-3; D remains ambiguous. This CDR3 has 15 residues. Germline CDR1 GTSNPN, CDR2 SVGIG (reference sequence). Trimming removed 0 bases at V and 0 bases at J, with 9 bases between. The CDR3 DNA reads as TGTGCCTGGAGTGTACCGGGAAACTCTGGAAACACCATATATTTT. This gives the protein CAWSVPGNSGNTIYF.

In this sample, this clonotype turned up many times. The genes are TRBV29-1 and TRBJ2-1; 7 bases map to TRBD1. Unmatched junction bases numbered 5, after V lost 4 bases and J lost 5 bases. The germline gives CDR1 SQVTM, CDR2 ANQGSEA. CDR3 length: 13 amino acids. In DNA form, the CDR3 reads TGCAGCGTTGCCGCGACAGGGAACAATGAGCAGTTCTTC. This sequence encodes CSVAATGNNEQFF.

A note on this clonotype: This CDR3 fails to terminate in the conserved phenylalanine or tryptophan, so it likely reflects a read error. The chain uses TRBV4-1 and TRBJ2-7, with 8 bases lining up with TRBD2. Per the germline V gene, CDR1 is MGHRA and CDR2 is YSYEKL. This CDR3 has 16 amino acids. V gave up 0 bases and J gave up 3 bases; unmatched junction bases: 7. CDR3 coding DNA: TGCGCCAGCAGCCAAGATTCCGGGGGGGCGGACTACGAGCAGTACTCC. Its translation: CASSQDSGGADYEQYS.

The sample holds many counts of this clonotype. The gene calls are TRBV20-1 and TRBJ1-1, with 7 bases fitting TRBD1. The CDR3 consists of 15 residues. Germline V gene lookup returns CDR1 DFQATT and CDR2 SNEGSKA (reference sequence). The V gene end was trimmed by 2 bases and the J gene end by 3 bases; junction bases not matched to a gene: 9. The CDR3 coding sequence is TGCAGTGCTAGAAATCCCGCAACAGGGGACACTGAAGCTTTCTTT. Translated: CSARNPATGDTEAFF.

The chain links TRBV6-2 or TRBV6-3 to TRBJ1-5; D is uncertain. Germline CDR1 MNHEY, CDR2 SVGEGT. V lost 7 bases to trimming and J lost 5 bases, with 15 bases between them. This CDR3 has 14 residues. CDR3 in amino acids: CASNSRTPDQPQHF. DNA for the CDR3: TGTGCCAGCAACTCACGGACTCCTGATCAGCCCCAGCATTTT.

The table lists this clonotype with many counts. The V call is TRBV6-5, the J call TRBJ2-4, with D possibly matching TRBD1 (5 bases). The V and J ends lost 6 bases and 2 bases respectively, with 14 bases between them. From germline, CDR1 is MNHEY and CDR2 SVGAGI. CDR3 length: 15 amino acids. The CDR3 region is CASSPGFSTKNIQYF. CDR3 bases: TGTGCCAGCAGCCCAGGGTTCTCGACCAAAAACATTCAGTACTTC.

In DNA form, the CDR3 reads TGTGCCAGCAGCTCCTGGACAGGGGGCCGAGTCACTGAAGCTTTCTTT. Translation: CASSSWTGGRVTEAFF. The chain joins TRBV7-2 to TRBJ1-1, with 11 bases identical to TRBD1. CDR3 length equals 16 residues. Germline V lookup: CDR1 SGHTA, CDR2 FQGNSA. V lost 4 bases to trimming and J lost 4 bases; unmatched junction nucleotides: 8. Combining the CDR3 with reference TRBV7-2 and TRBJ1-1 gives the whole variable domain GAGVSQSPSNKVTEKGKDVELRCDPISGHTALYWYRQSLGQGLEFLIYFQGNSAPDKSGLPSDRFSAERTGGSVSTLTIQRTQQEDSAVYLCASSSWTGGRVTEAFFGQGTRLTVV.

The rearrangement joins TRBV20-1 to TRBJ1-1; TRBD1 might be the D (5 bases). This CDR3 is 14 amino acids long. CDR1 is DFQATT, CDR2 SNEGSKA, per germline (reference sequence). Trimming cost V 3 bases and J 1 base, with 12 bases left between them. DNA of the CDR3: TGCAGTGCTAGGGAGGGACGGGCGAACACTGAAGCTTTCTTT. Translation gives CSAREGRANTEAFF.

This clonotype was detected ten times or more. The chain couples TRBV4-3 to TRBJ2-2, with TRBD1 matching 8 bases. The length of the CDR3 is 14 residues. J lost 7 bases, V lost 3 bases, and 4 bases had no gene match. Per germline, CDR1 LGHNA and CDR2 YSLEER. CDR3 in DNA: TGCGCCAGCAGCCAGGACAGGGCGGTCGGGGAGCTGTTTTTT. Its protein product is CASSQDRAVGELFF.

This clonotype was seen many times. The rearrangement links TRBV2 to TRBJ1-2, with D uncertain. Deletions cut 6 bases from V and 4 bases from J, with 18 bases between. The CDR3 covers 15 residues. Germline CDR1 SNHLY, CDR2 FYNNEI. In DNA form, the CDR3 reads TGTGCCAGCAGCGTTTCTGGTGCGTCGGGCTATGGCTACACCTTC. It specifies CASSVSGASGYGYTF.

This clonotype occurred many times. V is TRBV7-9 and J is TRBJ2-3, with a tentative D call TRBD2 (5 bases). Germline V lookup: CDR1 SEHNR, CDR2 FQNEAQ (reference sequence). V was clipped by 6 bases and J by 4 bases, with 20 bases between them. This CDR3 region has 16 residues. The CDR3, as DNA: TGTGCCAGCAGTCCACGCCCAACTAGGGCGGCAGATACGCAGTATTTT. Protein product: CASSPRPTRAADTQYF.

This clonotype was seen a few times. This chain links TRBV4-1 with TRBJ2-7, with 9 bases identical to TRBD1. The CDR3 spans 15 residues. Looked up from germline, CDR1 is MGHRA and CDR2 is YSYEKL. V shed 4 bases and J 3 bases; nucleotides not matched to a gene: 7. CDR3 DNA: TGCGCCAGCAGCCGCTCCGGGGGACAGGGCTACGAGCAGTACTTC. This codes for CASSRSGGQGYEQYF.

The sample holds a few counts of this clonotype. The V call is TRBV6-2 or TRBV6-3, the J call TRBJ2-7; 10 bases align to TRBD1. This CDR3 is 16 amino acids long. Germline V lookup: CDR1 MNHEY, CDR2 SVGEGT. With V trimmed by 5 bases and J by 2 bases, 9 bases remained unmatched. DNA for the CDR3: TGTGCCAGCAGTACATCCCGGGACAGGGGAACCTACGAGCAGTACTTC. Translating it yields CASSTSRDRGTYEQYF.

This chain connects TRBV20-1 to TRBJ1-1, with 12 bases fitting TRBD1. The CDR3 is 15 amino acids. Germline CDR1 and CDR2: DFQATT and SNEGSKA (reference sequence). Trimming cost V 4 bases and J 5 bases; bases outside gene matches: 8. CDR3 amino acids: CSATQRDRGRTEAFF. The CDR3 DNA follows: TGCAGTGCTACCCAGCGGGACAGGGGGCGGACTGAAGCTTTCTTT.

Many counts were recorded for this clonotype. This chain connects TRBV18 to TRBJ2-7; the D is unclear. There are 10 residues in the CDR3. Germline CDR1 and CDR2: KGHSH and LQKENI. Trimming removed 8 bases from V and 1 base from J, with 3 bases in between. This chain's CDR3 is CASRSYEQYF. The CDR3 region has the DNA TGTGCCAGCCGTTCCTACGAGCAGTACTTC.

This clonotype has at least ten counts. The CDR3 here is CASSPSRINTEAFF. Here the CDR3 DNA reads TGTGCCAGCAGCCCCTCCCGGATAAACACTGAAGCTTTCTTT. This chain links TRBV9 with TRBJ1-1, with unresolved D. V was shortened by 4 bases and J by 2 bases, with 12 bases between the two germline ends. CDR1 is SGDLS and CDR2 is YYNGEE in the germline V gene. The CDR3 consists of 14 residues. The full variable domain, with the rest looked up from reference TRBV9 and TRBJ1-1, is DSGVTQTPKHLITATGQRVTLRCSPRSGDLSVYWYQQSLDQGLQFLIQYYNGEERAKGNILERFSAQQFPDLHSELNLSSLELGDSALYFCASSPSRINTEAFFGQGTRLTVV.

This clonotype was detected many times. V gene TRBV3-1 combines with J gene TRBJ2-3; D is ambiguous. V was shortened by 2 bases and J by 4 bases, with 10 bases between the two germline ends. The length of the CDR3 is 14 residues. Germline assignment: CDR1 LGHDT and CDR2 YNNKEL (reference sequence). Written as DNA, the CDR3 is TGTGCCAGCAGCCAAAATCAGGTCCCAGATACGCAGTATTTT. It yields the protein CASSQNQVPDTQYF.

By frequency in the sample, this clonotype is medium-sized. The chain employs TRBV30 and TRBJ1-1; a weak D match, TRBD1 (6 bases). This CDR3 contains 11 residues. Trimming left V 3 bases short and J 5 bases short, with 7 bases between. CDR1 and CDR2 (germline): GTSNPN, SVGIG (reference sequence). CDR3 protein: CAWSGQTEAFF. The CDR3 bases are TGTGCCTGGAGCGGACAGACTGAAGCTTTCTTT.

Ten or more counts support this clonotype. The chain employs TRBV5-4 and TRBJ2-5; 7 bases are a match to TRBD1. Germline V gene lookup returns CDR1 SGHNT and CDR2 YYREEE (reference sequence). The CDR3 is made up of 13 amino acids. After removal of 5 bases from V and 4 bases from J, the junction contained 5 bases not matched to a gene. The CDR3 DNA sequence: TGTGCCAGCAGGCCCCCAGGGGGAGAGACCCAGTACTTC. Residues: CASRPPGGETQYF.

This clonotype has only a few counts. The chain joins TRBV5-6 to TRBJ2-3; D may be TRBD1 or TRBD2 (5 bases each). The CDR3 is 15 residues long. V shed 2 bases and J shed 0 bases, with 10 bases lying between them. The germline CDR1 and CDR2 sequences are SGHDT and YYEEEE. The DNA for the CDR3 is TGTGCCAGCAGCTTCGGGGCAGCAAGCACAGATACGCAGTATTTT. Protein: CASSFGAASTDTQYF.

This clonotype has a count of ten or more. The CDR3 bases are TGTGCCAGCAGTTACTCGCAGGGCCCTAATTCACCCCTCCACTTT. Protein sequence: CASSYSQGPNSPLHF. The rearrangement joins TRBV6-5 to TRBJ1-6, with D perhaps matching TRBD1 (5 bases). The CDR3 runs 15 residues. Per the germline V gene, CDR1 is MNHEY and CDR2 is SVGAGI. With 0 bases removed from V and 6 bases from J, the gap between germline ends came to 9 bases.

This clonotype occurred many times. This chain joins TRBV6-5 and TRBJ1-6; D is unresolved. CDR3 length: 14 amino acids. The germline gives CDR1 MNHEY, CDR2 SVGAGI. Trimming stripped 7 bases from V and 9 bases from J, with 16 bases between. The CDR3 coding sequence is TGTGCCAGCACCCGGGCCCCATCCACTTCACCCCTCCACTTT. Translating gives CASTRAPSTSPLHF.

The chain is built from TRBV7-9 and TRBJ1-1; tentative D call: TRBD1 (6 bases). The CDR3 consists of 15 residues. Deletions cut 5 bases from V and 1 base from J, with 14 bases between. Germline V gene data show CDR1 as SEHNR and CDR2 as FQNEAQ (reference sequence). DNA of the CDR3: TGTGCCAGCAGCACCGGACAGCCGGGGAACACTGAAGCTTTCTTT. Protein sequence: CASSTGQPGNTEAFF.

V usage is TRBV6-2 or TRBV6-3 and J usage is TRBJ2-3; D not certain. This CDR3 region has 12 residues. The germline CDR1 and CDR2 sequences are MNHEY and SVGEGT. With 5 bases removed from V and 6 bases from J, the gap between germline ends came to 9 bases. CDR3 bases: TGTGCCAGCAGTAAAAGACTCGATACGCAGTATTTT. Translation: CASSKRLDTQYF.

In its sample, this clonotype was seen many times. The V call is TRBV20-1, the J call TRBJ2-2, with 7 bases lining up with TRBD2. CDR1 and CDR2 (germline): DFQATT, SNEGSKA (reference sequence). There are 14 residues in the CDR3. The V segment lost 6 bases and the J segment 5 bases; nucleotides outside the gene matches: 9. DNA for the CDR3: TGCAGTGCCCCAGCGGGGAAGGGGACCGGGGAGCTGTTTTTT. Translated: CSAPAGKGTGELFF.